This T cell receptor beta chain emerged from a study of beta chain features in type 1 diabetes. The isolated RNA, all of it, was reverse transcribed, so expressed TCRB transcripts were what got sequenced. Measured with immunoSEQ multiplex PCR; TCRdb has only the in-frame clones, and not every one. The sample has about 150,000 clones, about 8.5% seen once. This clone was recorded a few times. CDR3 size: 14 residues. Germline CDR1 is LNHNV and CDR2 is YYDKDF (reference sequence). V was pared by 7 bases and J by 5 bases, with 8 bases of the junction left unmatched. The rearrangement uses TRBV15 and TRBJ1-2, with 9 bases that match TRBD1. The origin of this receptor is a young man in good health. Material: central memory CD4+ T cells from blood. The CDR3, as DNA: TGTGCCACCAACCCGGACAGGGGACGATATGGCTACACCTTC. This sequence encodes CATNPDRGRYGYTF.